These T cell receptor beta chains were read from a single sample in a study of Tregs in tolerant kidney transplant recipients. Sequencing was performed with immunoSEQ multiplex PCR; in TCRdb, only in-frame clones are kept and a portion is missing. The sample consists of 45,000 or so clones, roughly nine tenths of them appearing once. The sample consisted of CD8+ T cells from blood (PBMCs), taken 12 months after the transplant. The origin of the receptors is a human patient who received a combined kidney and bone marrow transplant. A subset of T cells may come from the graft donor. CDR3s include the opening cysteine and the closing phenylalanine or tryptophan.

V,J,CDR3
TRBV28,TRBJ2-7,CATSDRTVAFEQYF
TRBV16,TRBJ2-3,CASSHGRATDTQYF
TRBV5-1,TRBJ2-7,CASSSPSLDRDFYEQYF
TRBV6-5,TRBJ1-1,CASSYSLGGLNTEAFF
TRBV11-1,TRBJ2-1,CASSLGGGDGGNEQFF
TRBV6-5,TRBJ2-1,CASSYSDSSYNEQFF
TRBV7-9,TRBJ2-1,CASGGSRDEQFF
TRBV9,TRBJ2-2,CASRPTGGGGELFF
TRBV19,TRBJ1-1,CASSIGTTVNTEAFF
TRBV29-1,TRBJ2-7,CSVDPGVGEQYF
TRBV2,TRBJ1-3,CARGQGGNTIYF
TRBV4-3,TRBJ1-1,CASSQVGRQGGMYTEAFF
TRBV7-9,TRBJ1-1,CASSPGTEAFF
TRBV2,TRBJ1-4,CASSEGYRTDNEKLFF
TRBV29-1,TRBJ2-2,CSVETLGGTGSTGELFF
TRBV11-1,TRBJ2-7,CASSQKPRVVDEQYF
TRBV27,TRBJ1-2,CASSSLGTGANYGYTF
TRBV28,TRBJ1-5,CASSPGTGNQPQHF
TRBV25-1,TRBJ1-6,CASSGGVAYNSPLHF
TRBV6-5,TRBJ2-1,CASSFGTRDYNEQFF
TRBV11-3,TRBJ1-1,CASSLAVGQKNTEAFF
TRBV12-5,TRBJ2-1,CASGLVQSGPSQFF
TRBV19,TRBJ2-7,CASSSPGSYEQYF
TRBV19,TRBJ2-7,CASSMSGAAHEQYF
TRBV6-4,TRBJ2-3,CASSDSTSGGTDTQYF
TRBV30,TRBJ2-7,CAWSLGLGGGGFSQQYF
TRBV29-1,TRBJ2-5,CSVGFPLSGSETQYF
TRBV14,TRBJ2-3,CASSQELTTDTQYF
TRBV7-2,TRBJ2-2,CASKGPGPGELFF
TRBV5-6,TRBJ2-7,CASSYSGGVLYEQYF
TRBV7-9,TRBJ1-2,CASSLGQSWGYTF
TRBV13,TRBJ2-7,CASSLGRGSYEQYF
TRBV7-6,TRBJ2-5,CASTQVGQGLLWQETQYF
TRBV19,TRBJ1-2,CASSIETTGVNYGYTF
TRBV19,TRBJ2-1,CASSMTSAGNEQFF
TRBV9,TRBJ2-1,CASSANVGTGEYNEQFF
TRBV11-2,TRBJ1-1,CASSLGTNTEAFF
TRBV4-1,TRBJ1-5,CASSPWDRRDSNQPQHF
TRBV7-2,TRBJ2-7,CASSLAAVSGLSYEQYF
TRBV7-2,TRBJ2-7,CASSFSQGLTYEQYF
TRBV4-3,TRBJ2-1,CASSQDEGPYGDEQFF
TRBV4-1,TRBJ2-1,CASSRGLAGLSYNEQFF
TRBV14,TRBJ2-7,CASSQAGQGGYEQYF
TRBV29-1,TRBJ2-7,CSVEGTGGRYEQYF
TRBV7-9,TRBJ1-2,CASSFQLTGGVDGYTF
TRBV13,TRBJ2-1,CASSLAGTSGRGEQFF
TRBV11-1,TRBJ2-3,CASSFGADTDTQYF
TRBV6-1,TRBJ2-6,CASRDRVWANVLTF